A single sample is the source of the 21 T cell receptor beta chains below, sequenced in a study of shared clonotypes between healthy human individuals. Some clones are missing from TCRdb's copy, which holds only in-frame ones; the method was immunoSEQ multiplex PCR. The sample lists 900,000 to 1,200,000 clones, 70% to 80% seen once, with 0.55% to 0.7% in the top ten. The sample comprised memory CD4+ T cells from PBMCs. The subset: CD45RA-negative fraction. These receptors were taken from a man younger than 35 in good health. Some clones in this sample may be carry-over from other donors' samples.

The chain has TRBV4-1 and TRBJ1-2; unclear D gene. The CDR3 contains 13 residues. V was shortened by 1 base and J by 5 bases, with 8 bases between the two germline ends. The germline CDR1 and CDR2 sequences are MGHRA and YSYEKL. For the CDR3, the DNA is TGCGCCAGCAGCCAAGCCCAGGCGTATGGCTACACCTTC. This encodes CASSQAQAYGYTF.

This clone was found once. V usage is TRBV9 and J usage is TRBJ2-5; 8 nucleotides match TRBD1. V shed 4 bases, J shed 2 bases, and the junction held 7 bases outside the gene matches. Germline loops: CDR1 SGDLS, CDR2 YYNGEE. The CDR3 totals 15 residues. Here the CDR3 DNA reads TGTGCCAGCAGCCCCTGGACAGGGACACAAGAGACCCAGTACTTC. It codes for CASSPWTGTQETQYF.

The CDR3 coding sequence is TGTGCCAGCACGAAACCTGGGGGTGTCTACGAGCAGTACTTC. Amino acids: CASTKPGGVYEQYF. The chain is built from TRBV6-5 and TRBJ2-7; the D gene could be TRBD1 or TRBD2 (5 bases each). The CDR3 is made up of 14 amino acids. V was pared by 7 bases and J by 3 bases, with 16 bases between. CDR1 is MNHEY and CDR2 is SVGAGI in the germline V gene.

The chain joins TRBV2 to TRBJ2-3, with D unresolved. The CDR3 is 12 residues long. CDR1 is SNHLY and CDR2 is FYNNEI in the germline V gene. V was shortened by 5 bases and J by 2 bases, with 5 bases between the two germline ends. CDR3 nucleotides: TGTGCCAGCAGTCGTTACACAGATACGCAGTATTTT. Encoded protein: CASSRYTDTQYF.

This clone was counted once. J is TRBJ1-2 and V is TRBV7-9; 8 bases align to TRBD1. This CDR3 has 14 residues. Germline values: CDR1 SEHNR, CDR2 FQNEAQ (reference sequence). With 5 bases clipped from V and 7 bases from J, the junction kept 9 bases outside the gene matches. The CDR3 sequence is CASSRQGSRGGYTF. CDR3 sequence (DNA): TGTGCCAGCAGCCGACAGGGGAGTCGAGGTGGCTACACCTTC.

This chain links TRBV7-9 with TRBJ1-2, with unresolved D. The germline V and J ends were trimmed by 3 bases and 8 bases, with 10 bases remaining between them. Germline V lookup: CDR1 SEHNR, CDR2 FQNEAQ (reference sequence). This CDR3 is built from 12 residues. The CDR3 loop is CASSFPVLGYTF. In DNA, the CDR3 is TGTGCCAGCAGCTTCCCTGTCTTGGGCTACACCTTC. The whole variable domain, remainder taken from reference TRBV7-9 and TRBJ1-2, is DTGVSQNPRHKITKRGQNVTFRCDPISEHNRLYWYRQTLGQGPEFLTYFQNEAQLEKSRLLSDRFSAERPKGSFSTLEIQRTEQGDSAMYLCASSFPVLGYTFGSGTRLTVV.

Here the CDR3 reads CASSLAGNNEQFF. The CDR3 bases are TGCGCCAGCAGCTTGGCGGGGAACAATGAGCAGTTCTTC. The rearrangement uses TRBV5-1 and TRBJ2-1, with D possibly TRBD2 on 5 matching bases. Germline CDR1 reads SGHRS; CDR2 reads YFSETQ. Trimming removed 0 bases from V and 5 bases from J, with 6 bases in between. The CDR3 has 13 residues.

Only one count was recorded for this clone. The chain uses TRBV29-1 and TRBJ1-1; a weak D match, TRBD1 (5 bases). Trimming took off 7 bases at V and 6 bases at J, with 9 bases between the two ends. Germline loops: CDR1 SQVTM, CDR2 ANQGSEA. This CDR3 has 10 amino acids. This CDR3 reads CSAGGSEAFF. CDR3 in DNA: TGCAGCGCCGGGGGGTCTGAAGCTTTCTTT.

This clone was counted a few times. A far larger clone is one nucleotide away, so this likely arose from a read error. The same CDR3 arises from other DNA sequences in this sample as well. V and J are TRBV7-8 and TRBJ2-7, with unresolved D. CDR1 SGHVS and CDR2 FQNEAQ come from the germline V gene. This CDR3 region has 15 residues. CDR3 loop: CASSFLRYSPYEQYF. The CDR3 DNA is TGCGCCAGCAGTTTCCTCCGCTACTCACCCTACGAGCAGTACTTC.

The rearrangement joins TRBV11-2 to TRBJ2-1, with D possibly TRBD1 on 6 matching bases. The CDR3 is made up of 13 amino acids. From germline, CDR1 is SGHAT and CDR2 FQNNGV. The ends were cut back, 2 bases at V and 6 bases at J, with 8 bases in the middle. CDR3 sequence (DNA): TGTGCCAGCAGCTTAATCAGGGGCAATGAGCAGTTCTTC. Residues: CASSLIRGNEQFF.

The chain is built from TRBV5-1 and TRBJ2-7; 9 positions match TRBD2. Germline CDR1 reads SGHRS; CDR2 reads YFSETQ. Trimming cost V 1 base and J 6 bases; bases outside gene matches: 20. This CDR3 comprises 19 residues. The CDR3 loop is CASSLQGLVSLAGYGEQYF. The CDR3 region has the DNA TGCGCCAGCAGCTTGCAGGGACTAGTTTCCCTAGCGGGATATGGCGAGCAGTACTTC.

The chain has TRBV7-8 and TRBJ2-1, with 10 bases that match TRBD2. The germline gives CDR1 SGHVS, CDR2 FQNEAQ. This CDR3 is built from 16 residues. V gave up 3 bases and J gave up 10 bases; unmatched junction bases: 12. The CDR3 region has the DNA TGTGCCAGCAGCTTTTTGGGACTAGCGCCGTCGGGGGAGCAGTTCTTC. It yields the protein CASSFLGLAPSGEQFF. The full variable domain, completed using reference TRBV7-8 and TRBJ2-1, is GAGVSQSPRYKVAKRGQDVALRCDPISGHVSLFWYQQALGQGPEFLTYFQNEAQLDKSGLPSDRFFAERPEGSVSTLKIQRTQQEDSAVYLCASSFLGLAPSGEQFFGPGTRLTVL.

This sequence joins TRBV2 and TRBJ2-1; D unresolved. The CDR3 loop spans 11 amino acids. Germline-derived CDR1 and CDR2 are SNHLY and FYNNEI. The V end was cut by 4 bases, the J end by 9 bases, with 7 bases between. The DNA for the CDR3 is TGTGCCAGCAGTGTACTGGGTGAGCAGTTCTTC. Its translation: CASSVLGEQFF.

V and J are TRBV6-5 and TRBJ2-3; D might be TRBD2 (6 bases). The CDR3 spans 14 residues. In germline, CDR1 is MNHEY, CDR2 SVGAGI. V lost 6 bases and J 2 bases, leaving 12 bases between the germline ends. CDR3 bases: TGTGCCAGCAGGGGACTCGGGTCCACAGATACGCAGTATTTT. Encoded protein: CASRGLGSTDTQYF.

As DNA, the CDR3 is TGCGCCAGCAGTTCCCAGAATCAGCCCCAGCATTTT. Its protein is CASSSQNQPQHF. The gene calls are TRBV10-1 and TRBJ1-5; D gene ambiguous. The CDR3 is 12 residues long. V gave up 5 bases and J gave up 4 bases, with 6 bases separating them. The V gene's germline CDR1 is WNHNN and CDR2 SYGVQD (reference sequence).

The V and J genes are TRBV30 and TRBJ2-2; a weak D match, TRBD1 (6 bases). Germline CDR1 reads GTSNPN; CDR2 reads SVGIG (reference sequence). V dropped 3 bases and J dropped 4 bases, with 12 bases sitting between them. The CDR3 has 14 residues. The CDR3 DNA is TGTGCCTGGAGGGTTGAGGACAGCACCGGGGAGCTGTTTTTT. It encodes CAWRVEDSTGELFF.

On this clone: The sample carries other DNA sequences with the same CDR3. The chain uses TRBV30 and TRBJ1-1; no clear D gene. CDR3 length: 13 residues. Trimming left V 0 bases short and J 1 base short, with 6 bases between. From germline, CDR1 is GTSNPN and CDR2 SVGIG (reference sequence). CDR3 in amino acids: CAWSVGRNTEAFF. In DNA, the CDR3 is TGTGCCTGGAGTGTAGGAAGGAACACTGAAGCTTTCTTT.

The rearrangement uses TRBV11-1 and TRBJ2-3; D is unclear. CDR1 is SGHAT and CDR2 is FQDESV in the germline V gene (reference sequence). Trimming cost V 1 base and J 4 bases, with 6 bases left between them. The CDR3 is 13 residues long. The CDR3 DNA reads TGTGCCAGCAGCTTAGGTCACGCAGATACGCAGTATTTT. This translates into CASSLGHADTQYF.

This chain joins TRBV4-1 and TRBJ2-2; D perhaps matches TRBD2 (6 bases). CDR1 is MGHRA and CDR2 is YSYEKL in the germline V gene. The V and J ends lost 1 base and 5 bases respectively, with 14 bases between them. The CDR3 length is 16 residues. The CDR3, as DNA: TGCGCCAGCAGCCAAGTATTCGGGGGAGATACCGGGGAGCTGTTTTTT. It is translated as CASSQVFGGDTGELFF.

The chain recombines TRBV12-2 with TRBJ1-3. TRBV12-2 is classified as a pseudogene. The CDR3 spans 13 residues. CDR3 in DNA: TGTGCAAGTCGCTTAGTATCGGGAAACACCATATATTTT. Protein: CASRLVSGNTIYF.

This clone was recorded a few times. The chain has TRBV7-2 and TRBJ2-7, with D maybe TRBD2 (5 bases). V dropped 2 bases and J dropped 2 bases, with 13 bases sitting between them. Germline V gene sequence: CDR1 SGHTA, CDR2 FQGNSA. This CDR3 spans 15 amino acids. CDR3 DNA sequence: TGTGCCAGCAGCTTAACCCCCGGGGAAACCTACGAGCAGTACTTC. The encoded protein is CASSLTPGETYEQYF.